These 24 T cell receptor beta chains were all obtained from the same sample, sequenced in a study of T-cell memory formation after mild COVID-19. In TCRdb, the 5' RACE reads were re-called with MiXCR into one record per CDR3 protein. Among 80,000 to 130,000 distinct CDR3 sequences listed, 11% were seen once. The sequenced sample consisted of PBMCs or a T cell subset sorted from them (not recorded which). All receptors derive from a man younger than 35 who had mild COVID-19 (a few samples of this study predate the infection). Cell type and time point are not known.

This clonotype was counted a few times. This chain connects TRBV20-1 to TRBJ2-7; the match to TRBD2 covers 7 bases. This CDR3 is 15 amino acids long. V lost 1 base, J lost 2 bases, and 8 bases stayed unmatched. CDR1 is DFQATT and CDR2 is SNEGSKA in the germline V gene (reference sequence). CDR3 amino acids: CSARAAGVWAYEQYF. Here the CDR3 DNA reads TGCAGTGCTAGAGCCGCGGGGGTCTGGGCCTACGAGCAGTACTTC.

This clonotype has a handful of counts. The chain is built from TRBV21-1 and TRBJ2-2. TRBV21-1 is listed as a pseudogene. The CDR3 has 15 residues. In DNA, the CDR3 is TGTGCCAGCAGCAAATGGCGGGCGAACACCGGGGAGCTGTTTTTT. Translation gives CASSKWRANTGELFF.

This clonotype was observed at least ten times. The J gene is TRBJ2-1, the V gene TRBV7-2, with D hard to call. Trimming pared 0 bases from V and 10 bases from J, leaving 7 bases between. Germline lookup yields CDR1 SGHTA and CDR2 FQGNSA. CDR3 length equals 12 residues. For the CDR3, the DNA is TGTGCCAGCAGCTTAGCGGTGGGGGAGCAGTTCTTC. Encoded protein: CASSLAVGEQFF.

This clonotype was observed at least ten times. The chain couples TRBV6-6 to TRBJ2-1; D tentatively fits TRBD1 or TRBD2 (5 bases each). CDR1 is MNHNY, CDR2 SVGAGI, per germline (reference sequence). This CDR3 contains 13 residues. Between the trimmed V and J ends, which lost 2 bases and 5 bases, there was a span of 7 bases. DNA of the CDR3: TGTGCCAGCAGTTACGAGGGACACAATGAGCAGTTCTTC. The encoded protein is CASSYEGHNEQFF.

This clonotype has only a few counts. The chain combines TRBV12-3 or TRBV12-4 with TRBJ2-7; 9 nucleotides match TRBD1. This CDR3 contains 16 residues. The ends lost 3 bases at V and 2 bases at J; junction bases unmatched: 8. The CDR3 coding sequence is TGTGCCAGCAGTTTTAGAGATGGGGACAGGGCCTACGAGCAGTACTTC. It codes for CASSFRDGDRAYEQYF.

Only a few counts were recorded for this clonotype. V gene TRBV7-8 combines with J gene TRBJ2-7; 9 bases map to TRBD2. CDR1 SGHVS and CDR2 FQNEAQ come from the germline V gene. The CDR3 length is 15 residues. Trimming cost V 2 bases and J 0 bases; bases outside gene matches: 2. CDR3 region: CASSLIAGDSYEQYF. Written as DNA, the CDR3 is TGTGCCAGCAGCTTAATAGCGGGGGACTCCTACGAGCAGTACTTC.

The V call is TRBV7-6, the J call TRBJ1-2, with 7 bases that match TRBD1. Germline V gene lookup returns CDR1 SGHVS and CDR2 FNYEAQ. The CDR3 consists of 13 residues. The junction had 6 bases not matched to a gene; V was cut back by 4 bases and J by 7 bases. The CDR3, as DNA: TGTGCCAGCAGCTCCGACAGGGTTTCTGGCTACACCTTC. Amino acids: CASSSDRVSGYTF.

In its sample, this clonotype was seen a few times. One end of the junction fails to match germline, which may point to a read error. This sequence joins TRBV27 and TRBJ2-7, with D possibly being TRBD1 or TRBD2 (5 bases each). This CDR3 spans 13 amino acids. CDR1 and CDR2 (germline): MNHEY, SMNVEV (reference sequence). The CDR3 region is CASSLAPRGSPLF. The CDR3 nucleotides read TGTGCCAGCAGTTTGGCGCCTCGGGGCAGCCCCTTATTC.

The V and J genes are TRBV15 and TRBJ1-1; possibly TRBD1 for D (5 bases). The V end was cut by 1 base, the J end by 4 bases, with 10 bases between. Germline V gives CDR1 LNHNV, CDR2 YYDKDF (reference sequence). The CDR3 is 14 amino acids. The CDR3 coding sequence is TGTGCCACCAGCAGAGTCGGGGCGGGCACTGAAGCTTTCTTT. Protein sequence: CATSRVGAGTEAFF.

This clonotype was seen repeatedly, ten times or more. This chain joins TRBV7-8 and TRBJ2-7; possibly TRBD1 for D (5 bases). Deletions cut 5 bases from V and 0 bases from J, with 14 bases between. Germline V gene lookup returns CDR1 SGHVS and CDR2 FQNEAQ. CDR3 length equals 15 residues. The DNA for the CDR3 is TGTGCCAGCAGCGGCGGCAGGGATAGCTCCTACGAGCAGTACTTC. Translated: CASSGGRDSSYEQYF.

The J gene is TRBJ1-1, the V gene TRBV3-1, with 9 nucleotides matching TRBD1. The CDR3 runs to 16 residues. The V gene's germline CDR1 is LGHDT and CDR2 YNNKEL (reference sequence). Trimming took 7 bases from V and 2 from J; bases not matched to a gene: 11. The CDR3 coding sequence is TGTGCCAGCACCGGCTTCTTACAGGGGGCAAACACTGAAGCTTTCTTT. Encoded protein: CASTGFLQGANTEAFF.

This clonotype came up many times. CDR3 in amino acids: CASSPRDRPTGELFF. As DNA, the CDR3 is TGTGCCAGCAGCCCGCGGGACAGACCCACCGGGGAGCTGTTTTTT. The J gene is TRBJ2-2, the V gene TRBV7-6, with D tentatively TRBD1 (7 bases). CDR1 is SGHVS, CDR2 FNYEAQ, per germline. Trimming took 5 bases from V and 4 from J, leaving 14 bases between them. This CDR3 spans 15 amino acids.

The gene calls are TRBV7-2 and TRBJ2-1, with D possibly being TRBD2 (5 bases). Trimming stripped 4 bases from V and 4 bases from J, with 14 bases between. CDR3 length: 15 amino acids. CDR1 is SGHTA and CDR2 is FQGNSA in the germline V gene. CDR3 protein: CASSSTIGQYNEQFF. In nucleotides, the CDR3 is TGTGCCAGCAGCTCGACTATCGGGCAGTACAATGAGCAGTTCTTC. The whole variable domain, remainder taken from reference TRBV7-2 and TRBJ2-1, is GAGVSQSPSNKVTEKGKDVELRCDPISGHTALYWYRQSLGQGLEFLIYFQGNSAPDKSGLPSDRFSAERTGGSVSTLTIQRTQQEDSAVYLCASSSTIGQYNEQFFGPGTRLTVL.

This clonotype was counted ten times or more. This CDR3 reads CASNPWKEYSNQPQHF. In DNA, the CDR3 is TGTGCCAGCAACCCGTGGAAGGAATATAGCAATCAGCCCCAGCATTTT. The chain carries TRBV7-8 and TRBJ1-5; D is unclear. The CDR3 loop spans 16 amino acids. Germline V gene sequence: CDR1 SGHVS, CDR2 FQNEAQ. The V gene lost 7 bases and the J gene lost 0 bases, with 16 bases spanning the gap.

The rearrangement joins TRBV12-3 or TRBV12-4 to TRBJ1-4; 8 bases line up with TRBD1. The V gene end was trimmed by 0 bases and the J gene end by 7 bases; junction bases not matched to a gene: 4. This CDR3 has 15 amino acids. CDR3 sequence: CASSLAGQGREKLFF. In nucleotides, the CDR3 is TGTGCCAGCAGTTTAGCCGGACAGGGACGTGAAAAACTGTTTTTT.

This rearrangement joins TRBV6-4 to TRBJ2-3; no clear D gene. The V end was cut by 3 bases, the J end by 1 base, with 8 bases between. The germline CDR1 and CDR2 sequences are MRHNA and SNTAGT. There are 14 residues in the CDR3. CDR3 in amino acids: CASSEGKGTDTQYF. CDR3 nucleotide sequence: TGTGCCAGCAGTGAGGGTAAGGGCACAGATACGCAGTATTTT.

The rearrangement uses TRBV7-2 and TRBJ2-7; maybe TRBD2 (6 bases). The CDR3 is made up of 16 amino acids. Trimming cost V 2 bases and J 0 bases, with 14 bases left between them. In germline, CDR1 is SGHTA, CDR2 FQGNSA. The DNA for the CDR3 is TGTGCCAGCAGCTTATTGTCGGGACTGAGCTCCTACGAGCAGTACTTC. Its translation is CASSLLSGLSSYEQYF.

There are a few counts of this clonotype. The DNA of the CDR3 is TGTGCCAGCAGCCCGGGACAGACCGTTAATTCACCCCTCCACTTT. Translating it yields CASSPGQTVNSPLHF. The chain carries TRBV5-4 and TRBJ1-6; 7 nucleotides agree with TRBD1. Germline V CDR1 and CDR2: SGHNT, YYREEE (reference sequence). The V and J ends lost 4 bases and 6 bases, in that order; junction bases with no gene match: 7. The CDR3 is 15 residues long.

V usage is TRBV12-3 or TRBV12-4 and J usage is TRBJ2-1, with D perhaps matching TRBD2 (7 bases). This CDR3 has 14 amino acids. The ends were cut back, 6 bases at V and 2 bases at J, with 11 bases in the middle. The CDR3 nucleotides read TGTGCCAGCAGGCGGGGGCCGACCTACAATGAGCAGTTCTTC. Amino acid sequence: CASRRGPTYNEQFF.

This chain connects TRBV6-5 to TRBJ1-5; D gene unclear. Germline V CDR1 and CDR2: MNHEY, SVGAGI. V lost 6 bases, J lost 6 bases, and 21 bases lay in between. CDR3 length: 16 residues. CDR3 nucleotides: TGTGCCAGCAGCCCTTCAGTCGCCGGGAAGGTTCAGCCCCAGCATTTT. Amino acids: CASSPSVAGKVQPQHF.

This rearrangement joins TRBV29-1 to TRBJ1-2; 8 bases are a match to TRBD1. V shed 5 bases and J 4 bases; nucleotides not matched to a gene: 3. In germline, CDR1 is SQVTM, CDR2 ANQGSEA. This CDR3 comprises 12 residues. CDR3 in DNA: TGCAGCGTTATAACAGGGGGCTATGGCTACACCTTC. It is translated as CSVITGGYGYTF.

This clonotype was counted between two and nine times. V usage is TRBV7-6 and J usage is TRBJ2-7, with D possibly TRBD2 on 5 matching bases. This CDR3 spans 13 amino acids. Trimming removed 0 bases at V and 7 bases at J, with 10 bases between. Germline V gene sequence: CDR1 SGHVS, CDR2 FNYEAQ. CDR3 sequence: CASSLAFRREQYF. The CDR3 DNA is TGTGCCAGCAGCTTAGCGTTCCGGAGGGAGCAGTACTTC.

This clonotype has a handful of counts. CDR3 nucleotide sequence: TGTGCCAGCAGCTCGGAGAACACTGAAGCTTTCTTT. Protein product: CASSSENTEAFF. The V and J genes are TRBV13 and TRBJ1-1; D gene unclear. Germline V gene lookup returns CDR1 PRHDT and CDR2 FYEKMQ (reference sequence). V was trimmed by 4 bases and J by 1 base, leaving 4 bases between them. This CDR3 is 12 amino acids long.

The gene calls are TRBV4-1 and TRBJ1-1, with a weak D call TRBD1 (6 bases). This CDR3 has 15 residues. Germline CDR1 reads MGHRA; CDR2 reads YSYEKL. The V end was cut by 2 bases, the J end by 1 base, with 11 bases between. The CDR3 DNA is TGCGCCAGCAGCCAAAATAAAGGGGGGAACACTGAAGCTTTCTTT. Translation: CASSQNKGGNTEAFF.